These 21 T cell receptor beta chains share one sample of origin, sequenced in a study of OX40 agonist ivuxolimab in advanced cancers. Clones were read by immunoSEQ multiplex PCR, and TCRdb kept only the in-frame ones, dropping some. Among 55,000 or so clones, around 90% were seen once, and the ten largest hold under 20%. Sequenced material: CD4+ or CD8+ T cells sorted from blood, taken in a trial of the OX40 agonist ivuxolimab. These receptors all stem from an adult with an advanced solid tumor such as melanoma, head and neck, liver or kidney cancer.

The chain is built from TRBV2 and TRBJ1-3, with TRBD1 as a possible D gene (5 bases). Deletions cut 0 bases from V and 9 bases from J, with 15 bases between. In germline, CDR1 is SNHLY, CDR2 FYNNEI. The CDR3 consists of 15 residues. The CDR3 here is CASSEARTSLGTIYF. The CDR3 DNA follows: TGTGCCAGCAGTGAAGCGAGGACATCTCTTGGCACCATATATTTT. Variable domain in full (rest from reference TRBV2 and TRBJ1-3): EPEVTQTPSHQVTQMGQEVILRCVPISNHLYFYWYRQILGQKVEFLVSFYNNEISEKSEIFDDQFSVERPDGSNFTLKIRSTKLEDSAMYFCASSEARTSLGTIYFGEGSWLTVV.

J is TRBJ2-7 and V is TRBV2, with TRBD1 matching over 9 bases. The CDR3 sequence is 15 residues long. The V and J ends lost 9 bases and 5 bases, in that order; junction bases with no gene match: 14. Germline V gene data show CDR1 as SNHLY and CDR2 as FYNNEI. In nucleotides, the CDR3 is TGTGCCAGTGACGGGGAGACAGGGGGACACCACGAGCAGTACTTC. The encoded protein is CASDGETGGHHEQYF.

The chain joins TRBV7-3 to TRBJ2-4, with 8 bases matching TRBD1. Germline values: CDR1 SGHTA, CDR2 FQGTGA. The CDR3 is 14 amino acids. The trim removed 5 bases at V and 7 bases at J, leaving 7 bases unmatched. DNA for the CDR3: TGTGCCAGCAGCCAGGCAGGGGGCAGGAACATTCAGTACTTC. Translation: CASSQAGGRNIQYF.

The V and J genes are TRBV5-6 and TRBJ2-3, with a possible D match to TRBD1 (6 bases). CDR3 length equals 14 residues. Germline V gene lookup returns CDR1 SGHDT and CDR2 YYEEEE. V lost 5 bases and J 4 bases, leaving 14 bases between the germline ends. DNA for the CDR3: TGTGCCAGCAGTTCGTACAGGGATGCAGATACGCAGTATTTT. It yields the protein CASSSYRDADTQYF.

The V call is TRBV6-6, the J call TRBJ2-2; perhaps TRBD2 as D (5 bases). Per the germline V gene, CDR1 is MNHNY and CDR2 is SVGAGI (reference sequence). The V end was cut by 3 bases, the J end by 8 bases, with 7 bases between. This CDR3 region has 12 residues. The DNA for the CDR3 is TGTGCCAGCAGTTATCTAGCTGGGGAGCTGTTTTTT. Amino acid sequence: CASSYLAGELFF.

V gene TRBV11-3 combines with J gene TRBJ2-1; 9 bases map to TRBD2. The germline gives CDR1 SGHNT, CDR2 YENEEA. V was pared by 5 bases and J by 8 bases, with 13 bases of the junction left unmatched. The CDR3 covers 16 residues. Here the CDR3 reads CASSISGGGPSDEQFF. The CDR3 region has the DNA TGTGCCAGCAGCATTAGCGGGGGTGGCCCCTCCGATGAGCAGTTCTTC.

This sequence joins TRBV5-1 and TRBJ2-6; D ambiguous. Germline V gene data show CDR1 as SGHRS and CDR2 as YFSETQ. The V end was cut by 5 bases, the J end by 0 bases, with 6 bases between. The CDR3 runs to 14 residues. CDR3 sequence reads: CASRLGSGANVLTF. Written as DNA, the CDR3 is TGCGCCAGCAGGCTGGGCTCTGGGGCCAACGTCCTGACTTTC. The full variable domain, in which reference TRBV5-1 and TRBJ2-6 provide the parts outside the CDR3, is KAGVTQTPRYLIKTRGQQVTLSCSPISGHRSVSWYQQTPGQGLQFLFEYFSETQRNKGNFPGRFSGRQFSNSRSEMNVSTLELGDSALYLCASRLGSGANVLTFGAGSRLTVL.

The chain combines TRBV9 with TRBJ2-1; 10 bases map to TRBD2. V shed 2 bases, J shed 7 bases, and the junction held 9 bases outside the gene matches. The CDR3 has 16 residues. The V gene's germline CDR1 is SGDLS and CDR2 YYNGEE. The DNA for the CDR3 is TGTGCCAGCAGCGTTCGGACTAGCGGAGGGACAAATGAGCAGTTCTTC. Its translation is CASSVRTSGGTNEQFF.

The rearrangement uses TRBV7-2 and TRBJ2-5; D tentatively reads TRBD1 or TRBD2 (5 bases each). This CDR3 has 14 residues. V lost 0 bases and J lost 5, with 10 bases in between. Looked up from germline, CDR1 is SGHTA and CDR2 is FQGNSA. The DNA of the CDR3 is TGTGCCAGCAGCTTAGCGCCAGGGACCGAGACCCAGTACTTC. This translates into CASSLAPGTETQYF.

The DNA for the CDR3 is TGTGCCAGCAGGAGGGACAGTAGCAATCAGCCCCAGCATTTT. Its translation is CASRRDSSNQPQHF. The V and J genes are TRBV6-6 and TRBJ1-5, with 7 bases fitting TRBD1. The J segment lost 0 bases and the V segment lost 6 bases, leaving 2 bases of the junction unmatched. In germline, CDR1 is MNHNY, CDR2 SVGAGI (reference sequence). The CDR3 totals 14 residues.

This clone was found a few times. The chain uses TRBV30 and TRBJ1-4; 7 nucleotides match TRBD1. The CDR3 length is 14 residues. The germline V gene has CDR1 GTSNPN and CDR2 SVGIG (reference sequence). After removal of 0 bases from V and 3 bases from J, the junction contained 1 base not matched to a gene. The CDR3 spells CAWSVTGANEKLFF. The CDR3, as DNA: TGTGCCTGGAGTGTAACAGGGGCTAATGAAAAACTGTTTTTT.

The gene calls are TRBV4-1 and TRBJ1-1, with unresolved D. The CDR3 totals 14 residues. V gave up 0 bases and J gave up 3 bases, with 8 bases separating them. CDR1 is MGHRA, CDR2 YSYEKL, per germline. For the CDR3, the DNA is TGCGCCAGCAGCCAAGAGCCGACATACACTGAAGCTTTCTTT. Translation: CASSQEPTYTEAFF.

This clone has only a few counts. The V and J genes are TRBV28 and TRBJ1-3; D is unclear. From germline, CDR1 is MDHEN and CDR2 SYDVKM. The CDR3 totals 12 residues. The germline V and J ends were trimmed by 3 bases and 4 bases, with 4 bases remaining between them. CDR3 sequence: CASSFFGNTIYF. The CDR3 region has the DNA TGTGCCAGCAGTTTTTTCGGAAACACCATATATTTT.

The V and J genes are TRBV7-9 and TRBJ2-7; possible D gene TRBD1, 6 bases. Germline V gene lookup returns CDR1 SEHNR and CDR2 FQNEAQ (reference sequence). The CDR3 contains 13 residues. Deletions cut 2 bases from V and 6 bases from J, with 11 bases between. The CDR3 loop is CASSLQGYSEQYF. CDR3 DNA sequence: TGTGCCAGCAGCTTACAGGGGTATAGCGAGCAGTACTTC.

This sequence joins TRBV19 and TRBJ2-5; 7 positions match TRBD2. Germline CDR1 and CDR2: LNHDA and SQIVND (reference sequence). J lost 2 bases, V lost 3 bases, and 12 bases had no gene match. The CDR3 extends over 17 amino acids. The CDR3 DNA reads as TGTGCCAGTAGTATTAGTGGTCCGGGAGGCCTGCAAGAGACCCAGTACTTC. Protein: CASSISGPGGLQETQYF.

The chain joins TRBV5-6 to TRBJ2-7, with D unclear. V was cut by 4 bases and J by 2 bases, with 13 bases left in between. CDR1 is SGHDT and CDR2 is YYEEEE in the germline V gene. This CDR3 has 14 amino acids. Here the CDR3 DNA reads TGTGCCAGCAGCCGGACCATCCCAGCCTACGAGCAGTACTTC. It is translated as CASSRTIPAYEQYF.

This clone was counted a few times. The chain is built from TRBV19 and TRBJ2-1; 15 bases map to TRBD2. Germline values: CDR1 LNHDA, CDR2 SQIVND (reference sequence). This CDR3 is built from 16 residues. Trimming removed 6 bases from V and 7 bases from J; junction bases left unmatched: 7. The DNA for the CDR3 is TGTGCCAGTAGCTCACGGGGACTAGCGGGAGGTAATGAGCAGTTCTTC. Translation: CASSSRGLAGGNEQFF.

The chain combines TRBV5-1 with TRBJ2-4, with a tentative D call TRBD1 (6 bases). V dropped 0 bases and J dropped 0 bases, with 22 bases sitting between them. The CDR3 has 20 amino acids. CDR1 is SGHRS and CDR2 is YFSETQ in the germline V gene. Written as DNA, the CDR3 is TGCGCCAGCAGCTTGGAGCAGGGGCCCCATAGACCCCTAGCCAAAAACATTCAGTACTTC. It encodes CASSLEQGPHRPLAKNIQYF.

The chain recombines TRBV18 with TRBJ2-7, with 8 bases identical to TRBD2. This CDR3 spans 13 amino acids. The junction had 5 bases not matched to a gene; V was cut back by 3 bases and J by 7 bases. Germline loops: CDR1 KGHSH, CDR2 LQKENI. CDR3 sequence (DNA): TGTGCCAGCTCACCCGGGGGGGCGGGGGAGCAGTACTTC. Translation: CASSPGGAGEQYF. The whole variable domain, remainder taken from reference TRBV18 and TRBJ2-7, is NAGVMQNPRHLVRRRGQEARLRCSPMKGHSHVYWYRQLPEEGLKFMVYLQKENIIDESGMPKERFSAEFPKEGPSILRIQQVVRGDSAAYFCASSPGGAGEQYFGPGTRLTVT.

A few counts support this clone. The chain employs TRBV11-2 and TRBJ2-7; the match to TRBD1 covers 7 bases. The CDR3 length is 12 residues. Per the germline V gene, CDR1 is SGHAT and CDR2 is FQNNGV. V was clipped by 8 bases and J by 3 bases; unmatched bases: 4. CDR3 residues: CASQTGIYEQYF. CDR3 coding DNA: TGTGCCAGCCAGACAGGGATCTACGAGCAGTACTTC. The variable domain in full, completed from reference TRBV11-2 and TRBJ2-7, reads EAGVAQSPRYKIIEKRQSVAFWCNPISGHATLYWYQQILGQGPKLLIQFQNNGVVDDSQLPKDRFSAERLKGVDSTLKIQPAKLEDSAVYLCASQTGIYEQYFGPGTRLTVT.

V and J are TRBV11-3 and TRBJ2-2; 9 nucleotides line up with TRBD1. V gave up 1 base and J gave up 3 bases; unmatched junction bases: 6. Per germline, CDR1 SGHNT and CDR2 YENEEA. This CDR3 has 17 amino acids. In nucleotides, the CDR3 is TGTGCCAGCAGCTTAGCCCGGACAGGGGTGGACACCGGGGAGCTGTTTTTT. Its translation: CASSLARTGVDTGELFF. Combining the CDR3 with reference TRBV11-3 and TRBJ2-2 gives the whole variable domain EAGVVQSPRYKIIEKKQPVAFWCNPISGHNTLYWYLQNLGQGPELLIRYENEEAVDDSQLPKDRFSAERLKGVDSTLKIQPAELGDSAVYLCASSLARTGVDTGELFFGEGSRLTVL.